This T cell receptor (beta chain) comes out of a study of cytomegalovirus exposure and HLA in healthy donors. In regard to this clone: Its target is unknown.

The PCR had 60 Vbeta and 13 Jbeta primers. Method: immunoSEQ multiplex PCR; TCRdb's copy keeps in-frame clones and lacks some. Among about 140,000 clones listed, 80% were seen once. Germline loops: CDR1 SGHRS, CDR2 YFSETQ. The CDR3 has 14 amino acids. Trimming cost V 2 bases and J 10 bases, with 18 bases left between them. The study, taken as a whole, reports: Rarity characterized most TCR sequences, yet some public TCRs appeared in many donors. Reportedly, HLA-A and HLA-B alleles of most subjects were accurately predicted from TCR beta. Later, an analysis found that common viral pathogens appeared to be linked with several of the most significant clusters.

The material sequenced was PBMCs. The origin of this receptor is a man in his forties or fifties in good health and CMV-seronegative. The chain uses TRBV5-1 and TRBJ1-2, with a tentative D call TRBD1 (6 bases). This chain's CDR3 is CASSLWDQGNDYTF. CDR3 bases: TGCGCCAGCAGCTTATGGGACCAGGGGAATGACTACACCTTC.